The 12 T cell receptor beta chains in this list originate from one sample, sequenced in a study of beta chain features in type 1 diabetes. All of the isolated RNA was reverse transcribed, so expressed TCRB transcripts were sequenced. Method: immunoSEQ multiplex PCR; TCRdb's copy keeps in-frame clones and lacks some. The sample comprises about 120,000 clones, 16% of which are singletons, and less than 3% rests with the top ten. Their recognized antigens are unknown. Findings and caveats of the study: Shortening of TCRB CDR3s, moderate but significant, appeared in all four CD4+ subsets of Type 1 diabetes patients.

Sequencing used central memory CD4+ T cells from blood. These receptor sequences come from a man aged 25 to 45 with type 1 diabetes.

This clone was found a few times. V usage is TRBV30 and J usage is TRBJ2-7; 9 bases agree with TRBD1. V shed 2 bases and J 3 bases; nucleotides not matched to a gene: 8. The CDR3 is made up of 15 amino acids. CDR1 and CDR2 from the germline V gene are GTSNPN and SVGIG (reference sequence). CDR3 region: CAWSLPGQGRYEQYF. CDR3 nucleotide sequence: TGTGCCTGGAGTTTGCCGGGACAGGGCCGCTACGAGCAGTACTTC.

The chain employs TRBV2 and TRBJ2-4, with 11 bases fitting TRBD2. With 5 bases clipped from V and 8 bases from J, the junction kept 2 bases outside the gene matches. Looked up from germline, CDR1 is SNHLY and CDR2 is FYNNEI. The CDR3 length is 13 residues. The CDR3 sequence is CASSLAGGDIQYF. CDR3 DNA: TGTGCCAGCAGTCTAGCGGGGGGCGACATTCAGTACTTC.

In this sample, this clone turned up a few times. It may be a read error: a sequence one base away is much more abundant. The chain is built from TRBV7-8 and TRBJ2-3, with no clear D. Germline CDR1 and CDR2: SGHVS and FQNEAQ. V was shortened by 3 bases and J by 5 bases, with 6 bases between the two germline ends. CDR3 length equals 12 residues. The CDR3 loop reads CASSFLRDTQYF. In DNA, the CDR3 is TGTGCCAGCAGCTTCCTCAGAGATACGCAGTATTTT.

In its sample, this clone was seen many times. The junction and the germline gene differ at one end; a read error may be behind it. This chain uses TRBV9 with TRBJ2-3; 8 bases map to TRBD1. CDR1 and CDR2 (germline): SGDLS, YYNGEE. The length of the CDR3 is 12 residues. CDR3 residues: CASSEDRDRPHF. In nucleotides, the CDR3 is TGTGCCAGCAGCGAAGATCGGGACAGGCCACATTTT.

This clone has just a few counts. The chain has TRBV19 and TRBJ2-1, with D maybe TRBD2 (6 bases). This CDR3 is 15 amino acids long. The V end was cut by 6 bases, the J end by 0 bases, with 12 bases between. Germline CDR1 and CDR2: LNHDA and SQIVND (reference sequence). CDR3 residues: CASSWDGSSYNEQFF. The CDR3 DNA is TGTGCCAGTAGCTGGGACGGGAGCTCCTACAATGAGCAGTTCTTC.

CDR3 protein: CASSQAKPGNSPLHF. The CDR3 bases are TGCGCCAGCAGCCAAGCGAAGCCTGGGAATTCACCCCTCCACTTT. The rearrangement uses TRBV4-3 and TRBJ1-6; the D is unclear. The CDR3 runs to 15 residues. Germline V gene data show CDR1 as LGHNA and CDR2 as YSLEER. Trimming shortened V by 1 base and J by 7 bases, and 11 bases separated the two germline ends.

The V and J genes are TRBV9 and TRBJ2-5; TRBD1 aligns across 7 bases. The CDR3 extends over 15 amino acids. The V and J ends lost 0 bases and 2 bases, in that order; junction bases with no gene match: 4. The V gene's germline CDR1 is SGDLS and CDR2 YYNGEE. Here the CDR3 reads CASSVGGQPQETQYF. CDR3 DNA: TGTGCCAGCAGCGTAGGGGGACAGCCACAAGAGACCCAGTACTTC.

This clone was observed a handful of times. The rearrangement joins TRBV2 to TRBJ2-5; 8 positions agree with TRBD1. CDR1 and CDR2 from the germline V gene are SNHLY and FYNNEI. V lost 6 bases to trimming and J lost 1 base; unmatched junction nucleotides: 7. The CDR3 has 15 amino acids. For the CDR3, the DNA is TGTGCCAGCAGGGTTCATGGACAGGGCCAAGAGACCCAGTACTTC. It is translated as CASRVHGQGQETQYF.

A few counts support this clone. This chain links TRBV11-2 with TRBJ2-3, with D uncertain. CDR1 and CDR2 (germline): SGHAT, FQNNGV. The CDR3 sequence is 12 residues long. V gave up 4 bases and J gave up 2 bases, with 4 bases separating them. The CDR3 is CASSSTTDTQYF. In nucleotides, the CDR3 is TGTGCCAGCAGCTCAACCACAGATACGCAGTATTTT.

This clone has more than one count but fewer than ten. J is TRBJ2-2 and V is TRBV21-1; the table's D call of TRBD1 was not tested on the DNA. TRBV21-1 constitutes a pseudogene. The CDR3 runs to 15 residues. CDR3 loop: CASSKRQGQDGELFF. CDR3 DNA sequence: TGTGCCAGCAGCAAGAGACAGGGCCAGGACGGGGAGCTGTTTTTT.

This chain joins TRBV4-2 and TRBJ1-2, with D perhaps matching TRBD1 (5 bases). V lost 0 bases and J lost 4, with 12 bases in between. The CDR3 is made up of 15 amino acids. CDR1 is LGHNA and CDR2 is YNFKEQ in the germline V gene. The CDR3 DNA sequence: TGTGCCAGCAGCCAAGATAGAATTGGGACCTATGGCTACACCTTC. Protein: CASSQDRIGTYGYTF.

The V gene is TRBV4-3, the J gene TRBJ1-1; D is perhaps TRBD1 (5 bases). Deletions cut 0 bases from V and 0 bases from J, with 11 bases between. Germline CDR1 is LGHNA and CDR2 is YSLEER. CDR3 length equals 16 residues. CDR3: CASSQDLKGLNTEAFF. The CDR3 DNA sequence: TGCGCCAGCAGCCAAGATCTAAAGGGACTGAACACTGAAGCTTTCTTT.